The rows below give T cell receptor beta chains drawn from one sample of a study of blood T cells in healthy people across ages. MiXCR was run by TCRdb on the 5' RACE reads, yielding one entry per CDR3 protein. The sample yields some 800,000 distinct CDR3 sequences, approximately 48% seen once. Sample: blood. All receptors come from a man in his 60s in good health. Both conserved end residues are part of each CDR3. Each record gives: clone size, V gene, J gene, CDR3 protein. Clone size is shown for a subset of rows, as once, few, many or a class of expanded clone.

abundance: NA
v_gene: TRBV20-1
j_gene: NA
CDR3aa: CSAAGDRQNETQYF

abundance: few
v_gene: TRBV7-2
j_gene: NA
CDR3aa: CASSLGTGWETQYF

abundance: NA
v_gene: TRBV3-1
j_gene: TRBJ2-2
CDR3aa: CATKERGNTGELFF

abundance: NA
v_gene: TRBV6-1
j_gene: TRBJ1-2
CDR3aa: CATRDRDYGYTF

abundance: NA
v_gene: TRBV4-3
j_gene: TRBJ1-2
CDR3aa: CASSHIRDRDLYSGYTF

abundance: many
v_gene: TRBV12-3/TRBV12-4
j_gene: TRBJ2-5
CDR3aa: CASSLRAETQYF

abundance: NA
v_gene: TRBV25-1
j_gene: TRBJ1-2
CDR3aa: CASSAPDRLDGYTF

abundance: NA
v_gene: TRBV6-4
j_gene: TRBJ2-1
CDR3aa: CASSDSGVGVDEQFF

abundance: NA
v_gene: TRBV6-6
j_gene: TRBJ1-5
CDR3aa: CASSYSRGDGNQPQHF

abundance: NA
v_gene: TRBV6-2/TRBV6-3
j_gene: TRBJ1-5
CDR3aa: CASSRTESYSNQPQHF

abundance: few
v_gene: TRBV6-6
j_gene: TRBJ2-1
CDR3aa: CASSYARSYNEQFF

abundance: NA
v_gene: TRBV7-2
j_gene: TRBJ2-3
CDR3aa: CASRQKTASDTQYF

abundance: few
v_gene: TRBV3-1
j_gene: TRBJ2-5
CDR3aa: CASSQDLTSGAQETQYF

abundance: NA
v_gene: TRBV4-3
j_gene: TRBJ2-1
CDR3aa: CASSRRSPEDEQFF

abundance: NA
v_gene: TRBV5-1
j_gene: TRBJ1-6
CDR3aa: CASSPAPGLALHF

abundance: NA
v_gene: TRBV7-6
j_gene: TRBJ2-6
CDR3aa: CASSFGQGRSGANVLTF

abundance: NA
v_gene: TRBV7-8
j_gene: TRBJ2-2
CDR3aa: CASSADRNTGELFF

abundance: NA
v_gene: TRBV7-2
j_gene: TRBJ2-1
CDR3aa: CASSLFSGGGNEQFF

abundance: few
v_gene: TRBV2
j_gene: TRBJ1-1
CDR3aa: CASSEAPAAEAFF

abundance: few
v_gene: TRBV6-5
j_gene: TRBJ1-2
CDR3aa: CASSPDRGINYGYTF

abundance: NA
v_gene: TRBV12-3/TRBV12-4
j_gene: TRBJ2-7
CDR3aa: CASSLGTGGTHEQYF

abundance: NA
v_gene: TRBV7-9
j_gene: TRBJ1-2
CDR3aa: CASSFFQTTNYGYTF

abundance: NA
v_gene: TRBV2
j_gene: TRBJ2-1
CDR3aa: CASRQIDRVNEQFF

abundance: NA
v_gene: TRBV7-2
j_gene: TRBJ2-2
CDR3aa: CASRLTNTGELFF

abundance: NA
v_gene: TRBV12-3/TRBV12-4
j_gene: TRBJ1-4
CDR3aa: CASSSRGRGGEKLFF

abundance: NA
v_gene: TRBV7-9
j_gene: TRBJ2-1
CDR3aa: CASSPTGRNEQFF

abundance: many
v_gene: TRBV20-1
j_gene: TRBJ1-1
CDR3aa: CSARRDANTEAFF

abundance: NA
v_gene: TRBV15
j_gene: TRBJ1-1
CDR3aa: CATSREQGGRTEAFF

abundance: many
v_gene: TRBV18
j_gene: TRBJ2-3
CDR3aa: CASSKDSASDTQYF

abundance: few
v_gene: TRBV18
j_gene: TRBJ2-5
CDR3aa: CASSHPGSRGETQYF

abundance: few
v_gene: TRBV5-1
j_gene: TRBJ2-7
CDR3aa: CASSLGGAQPYEVQYF

abundance: NA
v_gene: TRBV12-3/TRBV12-4
j_gene: TRBJ2-3
CDR3aa: CASSSDRGDTQYF

abundance: NA
v_gene: TRBV10-3
j_gene: TRBJ2-3
CDR3aa: CAIGGGVNTDTQYF

abundance: few
v_gene: TRBV20-1
j_gene: TRBJ2-3
CDR3aa: CSAKVAGASTDTQYF

abundance: many
v_gene: TRBV29-1
j_gene: TRBJ2-1
CDR3aa: CSVAQGGVYNEQFF

abundance: once
v_gene: TRBV6-4
j_gene: TRBJ2-1
CDR3aa: CANSDSILAGVSYNEQFF

abundance: NA
v_gene: TRBV12-3/TRBV12-4
j_gene: TRBJ2-5
CDR3aa: CASSYPTRSQETQYF

abundance: NA
v_gene: TRBV7-2
j_gene: TRBJ2-2
CDR3aa: CASSLMTGGTGELFF

abundance: NA
v_gene: TRBV7-9
j_gene: TRBJ2-5
CDR3aa: CASSFWDREYEQYF

abundance: NA
v_gene: TRBV29-1
j_gene: TRBJ2-1
CDR3aa: CSVGRDFWGRTNNEQFF

abundance: NA
v_gene: TRBV3-1
j_gene: TRBJ2-2
CDR3aa: CASSAGVGTANTGELFF

abundance: few
v_gene: TRBV4-1
j_gene: TRBJ2-1
CDR3aa: CASSQDLRGDNEQFF

abundance: NA
v_gene: TRBV20-1
j_gene: TRBJ2-7
CDR3aa: CSATSMGLAGPYEQYF

abundance: NA
v_gene: TRBV20-1
j_gene: TRBJ2-7
CDR3aa: CSAGRDRWTDSYEQYF

abundance: NA
v_gene: TRBV13
j_gene: TRBJ2-5
CDR3aa: CASSLGTGREETQYF

abundance: NA
v_gene: TRBV6-1
j_gene: TRBJ2-7
CDR3aa: CASSRTILHYEQYF

abundance: many
v_gene: TRBV29-1
j_gene: TRBJ2-5
CDR3aa: CSVKRTGVETQYF

abundance: NA
v_gene: TRBV4-3
j_gene: TRBJ1-5
CDR3aa: CASSQDRYGNQPQHF

abundance: NA
v_gene: TRBV4-1
j_gene: TRBJ2-7
CDR3aa: CASSPRDRGRVRNEQYF

abundance: once
v_gene: TRBV7-3
j_gene: TRBJ1-6
CDR3aa: CASSRGVSSPLHF

abundance: NA
v_gene: TRBV6-5
j_gene: TRBJ1-1
CDR3aa: CASSRRQGSEAFF